The subject of this entry is one T cell receptor beta chain. These data come from a study of blood T cell repertoires in COVID-19. Produced via immunoSEQ multiplex PCR; TCRdb's table is partial and in-frame only. This table has more than 35,000 clones, around 80% appearing once. There are 14 residues in the CDR3. V lost 1 base and J 3 bases, leaving 10 bases between the germline ends. Germline V lookup: CDR1 SGHTA, CDR2 FQGNSA. Specimen: peripheral blood. This receptor was obtained from a man aged 80 or over with active or convalescent COVID-19. This sequence joins TRBV7-2 and TRBJ2-7, with a weak D call TRBD1 (5 bases). The CDR3 nucleotides read TGTGCCAGCAGCTTAGGACAGACCCGCTACGAGCAGTACTTC. This codes for CASSLGQTRYEQYF.